What follows describes a single T cell receptor beta chain. This clone turned up a few times. What this receptor recognizes is not known. It has no much larger one-base neighbor in the sample; base qualities were not kept. This sample is part of a study of cytomegalovirus exposure and HLA in healthy donors (dated by TCRdb to the late 2010s). For the wider study: A later analysis indicated that the roughly 130 validation repertoires were generated on the platform also employed for the approximately 690 repertoires of the first cohort. The study aimed to test whether signatures of past pathogen exposure could be identified by cataloging public T cell receptors. A separate validation cohort of approximately 130 different subjects was used in addition to the 666-subject first cohort. To predict cytomegalovirus infection status, the study combined high-throughput TCR immunosequencing, statistical association of individual TCRs with disease status, and machine learning.

The library was made by the immunoSEQ multiplex PCR assay. In the paper's pipeline: To diagnose cytomegalovirus status from the catalog of TCR beta chain sequences, a statistical classification framework was built. As stored in TCRdb, this immuneACCESS dataset retains in-frame rearrangements with V and J assigned. A fraction of the clones does not appear; measured against another copy, unresolved V genes explain less than half of the discrepancy, and the remainder lacks a known reason. That table furnishes V, J and clone size, whereas the DNA furnished D and trimming. The sample table contains around 62,000 clones; only one count was recorded for about 89% of them. Of the sample, over 1.5% is held by the ten largest clones. V is clipped by 0 bases and J by 6 bases, and the sequence between their germline boundaries is 20 bases long. According to the germline V gene, CDR1 reads SNHLY and CDR2 reads FYNNEI. Inclusive of the bounding cysteine and phenylalanine, the CDR3 is 17 residues long. CDR3 DNA only is kept here, 51 bases in frame from base 1.

Separate from the approximately 700-subject first cohort, the validation cohort of some 130 subjects was the group to which the donors belonged. What the research found in general, with its limitations: A later analysis found that TCRs clustered in the first cohort also tended to co-occur in the roughly 120 validation repertoires, with just under 95% of cluster scores above 0. The validation cohort had no HLA typing available for a later analysis, so co-occurrence within that cohort was assessed over all 130 or so repertoires. It was suggested by the authors that the approach could potentially be generalized to other disease states and immunological phenotypes. Across donors, most TCR sequences were observed very rarely, whereas some public TCRs were present in many individuals. In the study, about 150 TCR beta chains were listed as associated with cytomegalovirus. In vitro tests confirmed that a few of the cytomegalovirus-associated TCR beta chains recognize cytomegalovirus antigens. In both the original and validation cohorts, the classifier was reported to diagnose cytomegalovirus status with high specificity and sensitivity.

The sequence links TRBV2 to TRBJ1-2, and TRBD1 may be the D gene, going by 5 matching bases. Sequencing was performed on PBMCs. The receptor was isolated from a woman under 30 in good health and CMV-seronegative. CDR3 reads: CASSEATTGFGIHGYTF. The sequence in DNA is TGTGCCAGCAGTGAAGCGACAACAGGTTTTGGAATCCATGGCTACACCTTC.